This T cell receptor beta chain appears in the sequencing data of a study of blood T cell repertoires in COVID-19. Turning to the study itself: Sites across the United States, Italy and Spain contributed samples from acute and convalescent COVID-19.

Germline CDR1 and CDR2: LGHDT and YNNKEL (reference sequence). The CDR3 runs 13 residues. The ends were cut back, 5 bases at V and 3 bases at J, with 10 bases in the middle. In this sample, this clone turned up a few times. Per the original data handling: By means of reference gene primer amplification, nucleated cell counts were estimated. Libraries were prepared by immunoSEQ multiplex PCR; TCRdb keeps only in-frame clonotypes and omits some of them. The V and J calls and clone size were taken over from that table, and D and trimming were inferred from the DNA. The table lists roughly 250,000 clones, 87% of them singletons, with around 6% in the top ten. Adults between roughly 18 and 100 years of age took part from fewer than 30 US areas. Allocation to cohorts depended on clinical history reported by the participants.

The sample taken for sequencing was PBMCs or T cells enriched from blood (not recorded which). The source of this sequence is a woman between 25 and 40 years old with acute COVID-19. The chain uses TRBV3-1 (or the pseudogene TRBV3-2) and TRBJ2-5; D gene uncertain. The CDR3 DNA reads TGTGCCAGCAGCACCCTGACTGAAGAGACCCAGTACTTC. Its translation is CASSTLTEETQYF.